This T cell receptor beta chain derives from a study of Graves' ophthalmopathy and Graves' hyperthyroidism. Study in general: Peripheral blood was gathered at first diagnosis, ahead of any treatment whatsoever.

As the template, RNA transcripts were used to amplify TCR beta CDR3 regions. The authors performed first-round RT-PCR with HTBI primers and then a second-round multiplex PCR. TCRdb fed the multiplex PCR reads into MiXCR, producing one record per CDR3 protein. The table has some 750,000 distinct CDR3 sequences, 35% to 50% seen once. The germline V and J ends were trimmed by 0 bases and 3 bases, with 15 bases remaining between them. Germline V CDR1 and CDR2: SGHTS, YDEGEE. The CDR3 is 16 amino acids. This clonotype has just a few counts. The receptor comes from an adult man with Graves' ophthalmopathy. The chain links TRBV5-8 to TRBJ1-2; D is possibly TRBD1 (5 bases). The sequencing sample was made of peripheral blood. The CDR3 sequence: CASSLAVSAGDYGYTF. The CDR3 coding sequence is TGTGCCAGCAGCTTGGCGGTGTCCGCGGGGGACTATGGCTACACCTTC.